This TCR beta chain was sequenced during a study of T cell repertoires in cytomegalovirus infection. Study in general: CMV epitopes that were recently identified and HLA-C-restricted were used alongside well-studied HLA-B-restricted ones. Public TCR beta signatures were indicative of both CMV infection and a matching HLA type.

On this clonotype itself: Its target is not known.

In TCRdb, the reads were re-called with MiXCR into one record per CDR3 protein. This repertoire shows hundreds of thousands of distinct CDR3 sequences, around 30% found once; its top ten account for roughly a sixth. Points from the study as a whole: What dominated the ex vivo response were HLA-C-restricted CMV-specific TCR beta clonotypes.

The V gene's germline CDR1 is MDHEN and CDR2 SYDVKM. This CDR3 comprises 14 residues. V was pared by 7 bases and J by 3 bases, with 16 bases between. The receptor was derived from a human donor in good health (CMV status not recorded). Some clones in this sample may be carry-over from other donors' samples. The material was cultured PBMCs, obtained from culture after CMV antigen stimulation. The chain combines TRBV28 with TRBJ2-7; the D is unclear. The CDR3 sequence: CASTVGLPSYEQYF. The CDR3 nucleotides are TGTGCCAGCACCGTAGGCTTGCCCAGCTACGAGCAGTACTTC.